Below, 7 T cell receptor beta chains from the same sample are listed, as sequenced in a study of shared clonotypes between healthy human individuals. This table comes from immunoSEQ multiplex PCR, and its TCRdb copy is limited to in-frame clones, with some not included. The data contain around 2.1 million clones, approximately 94% of them singletons. Terminally differentiated effector memory CD45RA+ cells were excluded from the naive CD8 cells, which were CD45RO-negative and positively selected for CCR7. Material: naive CD8+ T cells from PBMCs. These receptors were collected from a man in his late teens or twenties in good health. Some clones in this sample may be carry-over from other donors' samples.

As concerns this clone: This sample includes further DNA sequences coding for the same CDR3. The gene calls are TRBV5-1 and TRBJ2-7; D call uncertain. Trimming stripped 0 bases from V and 0 bases from J, with 7 bases between. Germline assignment: CDR1 SGHRS and CDR2 YFSETQ. This CDR3 has 14 residues. CDR3 sequence reads: CASSLDGGSYEQYF. DNA of the CDR3: TGCGCCAGCAGCTTGGACGGTGGCTCCTACGAGCAGTACTTC.

This chain connects TRBV19 to TRBJ1-1; D is perhaps TRBD1 (6 bases). The CDR3 spans 14 residues. Trimming shortened V by 2 bases and J by 3 bases, and 10 bases separated the two germline ends. Germline lookup yields CDR1 LNHDA and CDR2 SQIVND (reference sequence). CDR3 protein: CASSIKTGHTEAFF. The CDR3 DNA reads TGTGCCAGTAGTATAAAGACAGGACACACTGAAGCTTTCTTT.

The sample holds one count of this clone. This sequence joins TRBV19 and TRBJ2-3; perhaps TRBD2 as D (5 bases). The V and J ends lost 1 base and 6 bases respectively, with 20 bases between them. The CDR3 runs 17 residues. CDR1 and CDR2 (germline): LNHDA, SQIVND (reference sequence). The CDR3 here is CASSIAPADWAPDTQYF. CDR3 nucleotides: TGTGCCAGTAGTATAGCCCCCGCGGACTGGGCCCCGGATACGCAGTATTTT.

In regard to this clone: Additional DNA sequences in this sample encode the identical CDR3. This chain connects TRBV9 to TRBJ2-1; the D gene is possibly TRBD1 (5 bases). The V gene's germline CDR1 is SGDLS and CDR2 YYNGEE. Trimming stripped 3 bases from V and 0 bases from J, with 13 bases between. The CDR3 runs 16 residues. CDR3 DNA sequence: TGTGCCAGCAGCGGAGGTCAGGGAAGCTCCTACAATGAGCAGTTCTTC. It yields the protein CASSGGQGSSYNEQFF.

The rearrangement joins TRBV4-1 to TRBJ2-3, with D hard to call. The germline gives CDR1 MGHRA, CDR2 YSYEKL. This CDR3 contains 12 residues. Trimming removed 3 bases at V and 4 bases at J, with 5 bases between. The chain's CDR3 is CASSQTADTQYF. CDR3 bases: TGCGCCAGCAGCCAGACCGCAGATACGCAGTATTTT.

The CDR3 reads CASSLLTSGSWDEKLFF. The CDR3 DNA follows: TGTGCCAGCAGTTTATTGACATCGGGGTCGTGGGATGAAAAACTGTTTTTT. The V and J genes are TRBV28 and TRBJ1-4, with D unclear. The CDR3 consists of 17 residues. The germline V and J ends were trimmed by 1 base and 6 bases, with 18 bases remaining between them. The germline V gene has CDR1 MDHEN and CDR2 SYDVKM.

This chain joins TRBV10-3 and TRBJ2-1, with D perhaps TRBD1 or TRBD2 (6 bases each). The CDR3 is 14 amino acids. Looked up from germline, CDR1 is ENHRY and CDR2 is SYGVKD. V lost 11 bases, J lost 5 bases, and 19 bases lay in between. The CDR3 spells CASYQGGGHNEQFF. In nucleotides, the CDR3 is TGTGCCTCCTATCAAGGAGGGGGTCACAATGAGCAGTTCTTC.